A selection of T cell receptor beta chains follows, all from one sample in a study of blood T cell repertoires in COVID-19. The table came from immunoSEQ multiplex PCR; TCRdb's copy has only in-frame clones and leaves some out. The sample consists of around 360,000 clones, 87% of them appearing once. Sequencing was carried out using PBMCs or T cells enriched from blood (not recorded which). The receptors here all came from a man aged 35-49 years in a cohort exposed to, infected with or recovered from COVID-19 (not recorded which). CDR3s include the opening cysteine and the closing phenylalanine or tryptophan.

TRBV30,TRBJ2-7,CAWSVYYEQYF
TRBV5-1,TRBJ1-5,CASSEGGYQPQHF
TRBV2,TRBJ1-6,CASRNLGQRASSYNSPLHF
TRBV5-1,TRBJ1-2,CASSPPGQGGNGYTF
TRBV6-1,TRBJ2-3,CASREDRDTDTQYF
TRBV5-6,TRBJ1-2,CASSLPGLHKDYGYTF
TRBV11-1,TRBJ1-1,CASSSSDRGRTEAFF
TRBV2,TRBJ2-7,CASSIAGGPGEQYF
TRBV11-2,TRBJ2-1,CASSLGPRRNEQFF
TRBV27,TRBJ1-5,CASSIRGQSHQPQHF
TRBV30,TRBJ2-7,CAWSRDWAYEQYF
TRBV2,TRBJ2-2,CASSDLAGGTGELFF
TRBV19,TRBJ1-2,CASSMRPAGYTF
TRBV6-4,TRBJ2-2,CASSDGLNTGELFF
TRBV29-1,TRBJ2-7,CSVARDRVGEQYF
TRBV19,TRBJ2-1,CASSRAGLAGASQFF
TRBV6-1,TRBJ2-3,CASSEEAGSTDTQYF
TRBV25-1,TRBJ1-4,CASSEVRGPTNEKLFF
TRBV6-5,TRBJ1-1,CASSTGGAEAFF
TRBV7-3,TRBJ1-1,CASSPGHSNTEAFF
TRBV10-3,TRBJ1-5,CAIQGGARDQPQHF
TRBV18,TRBJ1-1,CASSPRGIGTEAFF
TRBV7-9,TRBJ1-1,CASSLVGQGATEAFF
TRBV18,TRBJ2-1,CASSPGADNEQFF
TRBV5-5,TRBJ1-1,CASSLAYSGTEAFF
TRBV3-1/TRBV3-2,TRBJ2-3,CASSLILDTHTDTQYF
TRBV5-1,TRBJ1-6,CASSLLSQNNSPLHF
TRBV19,TRBJ2-5,CASSSGQGALETQYF
TRBV19,TRBJ1-1,CATAMGGRYTEAFF
TRBV5-1,TRBJ2-2,CASSLGTGGNTGELFF
TRBV27,TRBJ1-2,CASSLVFRTGAPGGYTF
TRBV10-1,TRBJ2-2,CASSVGRATGELFF
TRBV7-9,TRBJ2-1,CASSPGVYNEQFF